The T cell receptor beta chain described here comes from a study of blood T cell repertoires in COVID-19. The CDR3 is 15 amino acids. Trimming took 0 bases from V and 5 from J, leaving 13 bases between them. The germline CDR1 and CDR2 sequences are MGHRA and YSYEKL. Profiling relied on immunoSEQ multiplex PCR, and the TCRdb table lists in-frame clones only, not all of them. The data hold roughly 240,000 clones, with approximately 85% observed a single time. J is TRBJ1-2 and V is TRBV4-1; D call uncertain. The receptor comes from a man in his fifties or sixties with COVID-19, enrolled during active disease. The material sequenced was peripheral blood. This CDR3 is CASSQDRNSLYGYTF. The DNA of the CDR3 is TGCGCCAGCAGCCAAGATAGGAACAGCTTATATGGCTACACCTTC.